These T cell receptor beta chains were read from a single sample in a study of a mutant IDH1 vaccine in newly diagnosed glioma. Their specific antigens are unknown. Data came from immunoSEQ multiplex PCR; TCRdb stores just in-frame clones and leaves some out. The data hold some 64,000 clones, with about four fifths observed a single time. The input for sequencing was PBMCs, taken from a glioma patient whose treatment included an IDH1 peptide vaccine. All receptors derive from a woman in her forties or fifties with glioma. CDR3s include the opening cysteine and the closing phenylalanine or tryptophan. A D gene is named only where the DNA matches it firmly. Expanded clones get a size class; other rows say once, few or many, or leave the size out.

clone_size: -
j_call: TRBJ2-7
v_call: TRBV10-3
d_call: TRBD1
cdr3_aa: CAISWDRPHEQYF
cdr3_nt: TGTGCCATCAGCTGGGACAGGCCCCACGAGCAGTACTTC

clone_size: -
j_call: TRBJ2-3
v_call: TRBV19
d_call: -
cdr3_aa: CASNRGGGVSYTQYF
cdr3_nt: TGTGCCAGCAACCGGGGTGGTGGCGTCTCGTATACGCAGTATTTT

clone_size: -
j_call: TRBJ1-2
v_call: TRBV19
d_call: -
cdr3_aa: CASSIGGDIYGYTF
cdr3_nt: TGTGCCAGTAGTATAGGTGGGGACATATATGGCTACACCTTC

clone_size: -
j_call: TRBJ1-3
v_call: TRBV4-1
d_call: -
cdr3_aa: CASSPSSLRNSGNTIYF
cdr3_nt: TGCGCCAGCAGCCCCTCCAGTCTCCGGAACTCTGGAAACACCATATATTTT

clone_size: -
j_call: TRBJ1-5
v_call: TRBV6-4
d_call: TRBD1
cdr3_aa: CASSPQGLVGQPQHF
cdr3_nt: TGTGCCAGCAGTCCACAGGGGCTGGTCGGTCAGCCCCAGCATTTT

clone_size: -
j_call: TRBJ2-3
v_call: TRBV7-2
d_call: TRBD2
cdr3_aa: CASSLRAGGSGDTQYF
cdr3_nt: TGTGCCAGCAGCTTAAGAGCGGGGGGCTCCGGAGATACGCAGTATTTT

clone_size: -
j_call: TRBJ1-1
v_call: TRBV19
d_call: -
cdr3_aa: CASSIYGNTEAFF
cdr3_nt: TGTGCCAGTAGTATATACGGGAACACTGAAGCTTTCTTT

clone_size: -
j_call: TRBJ2-7
v_call: TRBV5-1
d_call: TRBD1
cdr3_aa: CASSLRGQGAYEQYF
cdr3_nt: TGCGCCAGCAGCTTGAGAGGACAGGGGGCTTACGAGCAGTACTTC

clone_size: -
j_call: TRBJ2-5
v_call: TRBV7-2
d_call: TRBD1
cdr3_aa: CASSADRGEETQYF
cdr3_nt: TGTGCCAGCAGCGCGGACAGGGGAGAAGAGACCCAGTACTTC

clone_size: -
j_call: TRBJ2-2
v_call: TRBV9
d_call: TRBD2
cdr3_aa: CASSAGLAGTGELFF
cdr3_nt: TGTGCCAGCAGCGCGGGACTAGCGGGCACCGGGGAGCTGTTTTTT

clone_size: -
j_call: TRBJ2-6
v_call: TRBV7-9
d_call: TRBD1
cdr3_aa: CASSLSGQGAWANVLTF
cdr3_nt: TGTGCCAGCAGCCTTTCGGGACAGGGTGCTTGGGCCAACGTCCTGACTTTC

clone_size: -
j_call: TRBJ2-5
v_call: TRBV6-1
d_call: TRBD2
cdr3_aa: CASSEKRGGLETQYF
cdr3_nt: TGTGCCAGCAGTGAAAAGCGGGGGGGCCTGGAGACCCAGTACTTC

clone_size: few
j_call: TRBJ1-6
v_call: TRBV25-1
d_call: TRBD1
cdr3_aa: CASSGKDRVTPLHF
cdr3_nt: TGTGCCAGCAGTGGAAAGGACAGGGTAACACCCCTCCACTTT

clone_size: -
j_call: TRBJ2-2
v_call: TRBV7-6
d_call: -
cdr3_aa: CASSLDGRELFF
cdr3_nt: TGTGCCAGCAGCTTAGACGGACGGGAGCTGTTTTTT

clone_size: -
j_call: TRBJ1-2
v_call: TRBV9
d_call: TRBD1
cdr3_aa: CASSPSTQGAPGYTF
cdr3_nt: TGTGCCAGCAGCCCATCAACACAGGGGGCGCCTGGCTACACCTTC

clone_size: -
j_call: TRBJ1-1
v_call: TRBV19
d_call: -
cdr3_aa: CASMNEAMNTEAFF
cdr3_nt: TGTGCCAGTATGAACGAGGCCATGAACACTGAAGCTTTCTTT

clone_size: few
j_call: TRBJ2-1
v_call: TRBV15
d_call: TRBD2
cdr3_aa: CATTLAGYNEQFF
cdr3_nt: TGTGCCACCACATTAGCGGGGTACAATGAGCAGTTCTTC